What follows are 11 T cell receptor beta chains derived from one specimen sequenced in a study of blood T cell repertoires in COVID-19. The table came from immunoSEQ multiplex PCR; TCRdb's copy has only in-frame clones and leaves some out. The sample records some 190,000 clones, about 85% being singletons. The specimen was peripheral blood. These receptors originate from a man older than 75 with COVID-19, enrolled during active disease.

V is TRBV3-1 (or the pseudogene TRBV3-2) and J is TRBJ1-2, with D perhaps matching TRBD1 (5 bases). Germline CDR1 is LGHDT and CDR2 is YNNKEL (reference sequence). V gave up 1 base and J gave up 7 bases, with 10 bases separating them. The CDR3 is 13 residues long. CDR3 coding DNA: TGTGCCAGCAGCCAAGCAGGGTCCCGTGGCTACACCTTC. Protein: CASSQAGSRGYTF.

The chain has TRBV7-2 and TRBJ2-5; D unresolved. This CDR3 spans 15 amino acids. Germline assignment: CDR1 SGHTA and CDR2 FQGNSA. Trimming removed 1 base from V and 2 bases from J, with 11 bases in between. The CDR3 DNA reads TGTGCCAGCAGCTTAGTGGCCGAGGATCAAGAGACCCAGTACTTC. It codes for CASSLVAEDQETQYF.

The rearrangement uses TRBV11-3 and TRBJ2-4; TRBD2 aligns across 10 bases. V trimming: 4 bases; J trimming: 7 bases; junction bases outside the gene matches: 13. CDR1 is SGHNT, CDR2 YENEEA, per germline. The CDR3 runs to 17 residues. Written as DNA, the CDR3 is TGTGCCAGCAGCTCCAGTCCCCTAGCGGGGGACGGGAACATTCAGTACTTC. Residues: CASSSSPLAGDGNIQYF.

The CDR3 protein is CASSFGRATEAFF. Here the CDR3 DNA reads TGTGCCAGCAGTTTTGGTAGAGCCACTGAAGCTTTCTTT. The J gene is TRBJ1-1, the V gene TRBV12-3 or TRBV12-4; no reliable D call. The V end was cut by 3 bases, the J end by 4 bases, with 9 bases between. The CDR3 is 13 residues long.

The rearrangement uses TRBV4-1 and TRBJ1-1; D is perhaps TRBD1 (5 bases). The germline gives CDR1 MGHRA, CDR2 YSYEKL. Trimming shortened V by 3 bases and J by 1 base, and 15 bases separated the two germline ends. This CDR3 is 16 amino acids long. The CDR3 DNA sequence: TGCGCCAGCAGCCAGGGGGGTAGTCAATGGAACACTGAAGCTTTCTTT. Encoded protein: CASSQGGSQWNTEAFF.

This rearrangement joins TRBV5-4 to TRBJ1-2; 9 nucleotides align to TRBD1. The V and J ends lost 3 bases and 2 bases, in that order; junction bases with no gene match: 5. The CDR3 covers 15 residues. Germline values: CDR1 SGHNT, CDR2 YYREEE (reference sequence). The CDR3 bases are TGTGCCAGCAGCTACGCGGGACAGGGAAACTATGGCTACACCTTC. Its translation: CASSYAGQGNYGYTF.

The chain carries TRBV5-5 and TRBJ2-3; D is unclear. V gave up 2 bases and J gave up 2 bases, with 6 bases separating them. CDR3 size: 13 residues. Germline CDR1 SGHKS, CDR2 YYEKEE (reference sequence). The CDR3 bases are TGTGCCAGCAGCTTACACAACACAGATACGCAGTATTTT. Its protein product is CASSLHNTDTQYF.

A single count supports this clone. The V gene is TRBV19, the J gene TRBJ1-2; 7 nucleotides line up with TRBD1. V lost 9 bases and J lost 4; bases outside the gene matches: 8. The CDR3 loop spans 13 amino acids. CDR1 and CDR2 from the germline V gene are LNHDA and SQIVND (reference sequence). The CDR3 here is CASLRTGGYGYTF. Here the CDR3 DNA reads TGTGCCAGCCTTAGGACAGGAGGCTATGGCTACACCTTC.

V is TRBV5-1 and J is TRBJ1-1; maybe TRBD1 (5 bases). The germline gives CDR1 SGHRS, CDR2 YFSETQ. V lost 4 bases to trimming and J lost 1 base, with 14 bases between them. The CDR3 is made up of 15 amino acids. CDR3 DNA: TGCGCCAGCAGCCGAGGACACTCAGGGAACACTGAAGCTTTCTTT. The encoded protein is CASSRGHSGNTEAFF. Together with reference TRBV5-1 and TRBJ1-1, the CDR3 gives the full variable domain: KAGVTQTPRYLIKTRGQQVTLSCSPISGHRSVSWYQQTPGQGLQFLFEYFSETQRNKGNFPGRFSGRQFSNSRSEMNVSTLELGDSALYLCASSRGHSGNTEAFFGQGTRLTVV.

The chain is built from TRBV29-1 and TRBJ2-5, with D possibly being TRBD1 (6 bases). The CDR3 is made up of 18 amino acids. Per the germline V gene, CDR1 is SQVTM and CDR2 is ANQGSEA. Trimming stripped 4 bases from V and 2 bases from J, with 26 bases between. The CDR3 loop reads CSVVGLGGVGRAQETQYF. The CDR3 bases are TGCAGCGTTGTGGGGTTAGGGGGAGTAGGACGGGCTCAAGAGACCCAGTACTTC.

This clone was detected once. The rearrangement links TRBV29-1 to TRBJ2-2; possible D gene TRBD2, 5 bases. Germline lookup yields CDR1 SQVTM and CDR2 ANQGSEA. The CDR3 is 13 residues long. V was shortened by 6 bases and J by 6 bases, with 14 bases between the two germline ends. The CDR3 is CSVATGAAGELFF. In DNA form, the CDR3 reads TGCAGCGTCGCCACCGGAGCGGCCGGGGAGCTGTTTTTT.